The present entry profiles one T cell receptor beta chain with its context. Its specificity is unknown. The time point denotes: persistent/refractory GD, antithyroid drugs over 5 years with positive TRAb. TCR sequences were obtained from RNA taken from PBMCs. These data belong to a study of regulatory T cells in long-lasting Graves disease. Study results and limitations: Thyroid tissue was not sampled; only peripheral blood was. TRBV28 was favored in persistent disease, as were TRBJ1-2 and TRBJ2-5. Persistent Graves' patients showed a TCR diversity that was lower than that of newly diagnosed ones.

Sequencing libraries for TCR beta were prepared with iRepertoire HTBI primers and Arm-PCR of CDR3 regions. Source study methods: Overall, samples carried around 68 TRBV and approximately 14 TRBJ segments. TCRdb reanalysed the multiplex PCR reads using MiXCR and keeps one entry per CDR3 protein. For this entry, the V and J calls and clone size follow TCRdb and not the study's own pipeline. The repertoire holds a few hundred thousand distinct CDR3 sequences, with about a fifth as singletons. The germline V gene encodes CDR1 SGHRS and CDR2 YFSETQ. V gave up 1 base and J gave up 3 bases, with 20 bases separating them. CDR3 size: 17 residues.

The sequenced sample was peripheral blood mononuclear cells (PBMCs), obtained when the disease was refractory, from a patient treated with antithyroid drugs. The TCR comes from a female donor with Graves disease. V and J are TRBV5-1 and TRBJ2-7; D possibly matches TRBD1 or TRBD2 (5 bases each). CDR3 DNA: TGCGCCAGCAGCTTGCGGGGCGCGCCCCTCACTAGCTACGAGCAGTACTTC. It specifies CASSLRGAPLTSYEQYF.